The 18 T cell receptor beta chains below all came from one sample that was sequenced in a study of OX40 agonist ivuxolimab in advanced cancers. Sequencing was performed with immunoSEQ multiplex PCR; in TCRdb, only in-frame clones are kept and a portion is missing. The sample consists of about 86,000 clones, approximately 90% of them appearing once. Material: CD4+ or CD8+ T cells sorted from blood, obtained in a trial of the OX40 agonist ivuxolimab. These receptors were obtained from an adult with an advanced solid tumor such as melanoma, head and neck, liver or kidney cancer.

This clone was counted a few times. This rearrangement joins TRBV16 to TRBJ1-1; D is unresolved. CDR3 size: 13 residues. V shed 4 bases and J shed 4 bases, with 10 bases lying between them. Germline CDR1 is KGHSY and CDR2 is FQNENV. The CDR3 here is CASSRVEGTEAFF. The CDR3 DNA reads as TGTGCCAGCAGCCGTGTGGAGGGCACTGAAGCTTTCTTT.

The rearrangement links TRBV30 to TRBJ1-5; no definite D call. CDR3 size: 13 residues. With 0 bases removed from V and 5 bases from J, the gap between germline ends came to 8 bases. Germline assignment: CDR1 GTSNPN and CDR2 SVGIG (reference sequence). DNA of the CDR3: TGTGCCTGGAGTGTCTCGGGTGATCAGCCCCAGCATTTT. It is translated as CAWSVSGDQPQHF.

The chain combines TRBV29-1 with TRBJ2-3; 8 bases map to TRBD1. V shed 7 bases, J shed 5 bases, and the junction held 5 bases outside the gene matches. CDR1 and CDR2 (germline): SQVTM, ANQGSEA. The CDR3 extends over 12 amino acids. DNA of the CDR3: TGCAGCGGATGGACAGGGAGAGATACGCAGTATTTT. Encoded protein: CSGWTGRDTQYF.

This sequence joins TRBV5-6 and TRBJ1-1; D uncertain. The germline gives CDR1 SGHDT, CDR2 YYEEEE. Trimming shortened V by 5 bases and J by 0 bases, and 2 bases separated the two germline ends. The CDR3 is made up of 11 amino acids. The CDR3 sequence: CASSLNTEAFF. The CDR3 nucleotides are TGTGCCAGCAGTCTGAACACTGAAGCTTTCTTT.

The V gene is TRBV19, the J gene TRBJ2-3; tentative D call: TRBD2 (5 bases). There are 13 residues in the CDR3. V lost 3 bases, J lost 10 bases, and 14 bases lay in between. CDR1 and CDR2 from the germline V gene are LNHDA and SQIVND (reference sequence). The CDR3 region has the DNA TGTGCCAGTAGTATGGTTCGGGCTAGCCCGCAGTATTTT. Its protein product is CASSMVRASPQYF.

V is TRBV5-1 and J is TRBJ1-4, with TRBD1 identical over 9 bases. V lost 4 bases and J lost 6; bases outside the gene matches: 13. The CDR3 totals 17 residues. In germline, CDR1 is SGHRS, CDR2 YFSETQ. DNA for the CDR3: TGCGCCAGCAGCCCCGGTAAAAGGACAGGGGATGATGAAAAACTGTTTTTT. Translating gives CASSPGKRTGDDEKLFF.

This clone showed up just once. This chain connects TRBV5-1 to TRBJ1-1, with a weak D call TRBD1 (5 bases). Germline-derived CDR1 and CDR2 are SGHRS and YFSETQ. Between the trimmed V and J ends, which lost 1 base and 1 base, there was a span of 8 bases. The CDR3 extends over 14 amino acids. The CDR3 nucleotides read TGCGCCAGCAGCTTGCAGGACAAGAACACTGAAGCTTTCTTT. Translation: CASSLQDKNTEAFF.

Here the CDR3 reads CASTFQETDTQYF. CDR3 sequence (DNA): TGTGCCAGCACTTTCCAGGAGACAGATACGCAGTATTTT. The chain has TRBV7-2 and TRBJ2-3; D gene uncertain. The CDR3 has 13 residues. CDR1 and CDR2 (germline): SGHTA, FQGNSA. V was pared by 7 bases and J by 3 bases, with 11 bases between.

This chain links TRBV5-8 with TRBJ1-3; D uncertain. The germline V gene has CDR1 SGHTS and CDR2 YDEGEE. CDR3 length: 14 residues. V was trimmed by 2 bases and J by 0 bases, leaving 6 bases between them. This CDR3 reads CASSFENSGNTIYF. The CDR3 bases are TGTGCCAGCAGCTTCGAGAACTCTGGAAACACCATATATTTT.

With regard to this clone: The same CDR3 can be traced to other DNA sequences in this sample. The gene calls are TRBV6-5 and TRBJ2-7, with D unclear. The CDR3 totals 12 residues. Germline CDR1 reads MNHEY; CDR2 reads SVGAGI. V lost 2 bases and J 7 bases, leaving 9 bases between the germline ends. CDR3 nucleotide sequence: TGTGCCAGCAGTTACGGGCTTGGTGAGCAGTACTTC. Its translation: CASSYGLGEQYF.

This rearrangement joins TRBV9 to TRBJ1-4; D ambiguous. Trimming removed 0 bases at V and 0 bases at J, with 9 bases between. Per germline, CDR1 SGDLS and CDR2 YYNGEE. CDR3 length: 16 amino acids. The chain's CDR3 is CASSVGSAATNEKLFF. The CDR3 coding sequence is TGTGCCAGCAGCGTAGGATCGGCAGCAACTAATGAAAAACTGTTTTTT.

The rearrangement uses TRBV25-1 and TRBJ2-1, with 9 nucleotides matching TRBD2. CDR3 length: 15 residues. The J segment lost 7 bases and the V segment lost 5 bases, leaving 9 bases of the junction unmatched. Per germline, CDR1 MGHDK and CDR2 SYGVNS. The CDR3 bases are TGTGCCAGCAGTCTATTAGCGGGAGTCGGGAATGAGCAGTTCTTC. This encodes CASSLLAGVGNEQFF. The whole variable domain, remainder taken from reference TRBV25-1 and TRBJ2-1, is EADIYQTPRYLVIGTGKKITLECSQTMGHDKMYWYQQDPGMELHLIHYSYGVNSTEKGDLSSESTVSRIRTEHFPLTLESARPSHTSQYLCASSLLAGVGNEQFFGPGTRLTVL.

This sequence joins TRBV11-2 and TRBJ2-2, with 7 bases identical to TRBD2. The CDR3 sequence is 15 residues long. Germline CDR1 SGHAT, CDR2 FQNNGV. Trimming removed 5 bases from V and 4 bases from J; junction bases left unmatched: 7. CDR3: CASSPGGSGTGELFF. CDR3 in DNA: TGTGCCAGCAGCCCCGGGGGGAGTGGCACCGGGGAGCTGTTTTTT. Looking up the rest from reference TRBV11-2 and TRBJ2-2 gives the full variable domain: EAGVAQSPRYKIIEKRQSVAFWCNPISGHATLYWYQQILGQGPKLLIQFQNNGVVDDSQLPKDRFSAERLKGVDSTLKIQPAKLEDSAVYLCASSPGGSGTGELFFGEGSRLTVL.

This clone was detected a few times. The J gene is TRBJ1-1, the V gene TRBV2, with D unclear. V was pared by 7 bases and J by 4 bases, with 22 bases between. This CDR3 spans 16 amino acids. Germline V lookup: CDR1 SNHLY, CDR2 FYNNEI. The CDR3 protein is CASNGNPSSASTEAFF. CDR3 bases: TGTGCCAGCAACGGGAACCCTTCATCAGCGAGCACTGAAGCTTTCTTT. The full variable domain, in which reference TRBV2 and TRBJ1-1 provide the parts outside the CDR3, is EPEVTQTPSHQVTQMGQEVILRCVPISNHLYFYWYRQILGQKVEFLVSFYNNEISEKSEIFDDQFSVERPDGSNFTLKIRSTKLEDSAMYFCASNGNPSSASTEAFFGQGTRLTVV.

This sequence joins TRBV28 and TRBJ1-5; TRBD1 matches at 10 bases. The J segment lost 5 bases and the V segment lost 4 bases, leaving 2 bases of the junction unmatched. The CDR3 sequence is 14 residues long. Germline V gene lookup returns CDR1 MDHEN and CDR2 SYDVKM. CDR3 in DNA: TGTGCCAGCAGTTCTGGACAGGGGGATCAGCCCCAGCATTTT. Translation: CASSSGQGDQPQHF.

The rearrangement uses TRBV7-2 and TRBJ2-1; possible D gene TRBD2, 6 bases. Germline V gene data show CDR1 as SGHTA and CDR2 as FQGNSA. CDR3 length: 16 residues. Trimming left V 7 bases short and J 5 bases short, with 21 bases between. The chain's CDR3 is CASNIRGTPIDNEQFF. The CDR3 coding sequence is TGTGCCAGCAACATTCGCGGGACCCCCATTGACAATGAGCAGTTCTTC.

The chain joins TRBV25-1 to TRBJ2-1, with 8 bases matching TRBD2. The CDR3 has 16 residues. From germline, CDR1 is MGHDK and CDR2 SYGVNS. Trimming at V came to 1 base and at J to 1 base, leaving 3 bases not matched to a gene. Here the CDR3 reads CASSESGGSSYNEQFF. In nucleotides, the CDR3 is TGTGCCAGCAGTGAATCGGGAGGGAGTTCCTACAATGAGCAGTTCTTC.

The chain uses TRBV27 and TRBJ1-1; 9 positions match TRBD1. This CDR3 has 16 amino acids. CDR1 and CDR2 (germline): MNHEY, SMNVEV (reference sequence). The V and J ends lost 5 bases and 4 bases, in that order; junction bases with no gene match: 11. The CDR3 spells CASSPGTGKGGTEAFF. For the CDR3, the DNA is TGTGCCAGCAGTCCAGGGACAGGGAAAGGGGGCACTGAAGCTTTCTTT.